The clone carrying this TCR beta chain showed up just a few times. The antigen is unknown. The sample belongs to a study of vaccination and CD4 T cells after COVID-19. An Oncomine TCR Beta short-read assay was used to sequence the DNA from cultured CD4+ T cells. The authors extracted genomic DNA from cultured CD4+ T cells. A single record per CDR3 protein comes from TCRdb applying MiXCR to the PCR reads. The profile shows roughly 12,000 distinct CDR3 sequences, about 30% of them singletons. Treatment: approximately nine-day PBMC culture with coronavirus spike peptide pools or control peptides (ViraFEST assay). Sequencing used CD4+ T cells from blood, cultured in vitro, obtained after SARS-CoV-2 vaccination. This clonotype was obtained from a human donor who had recovered from COVID-19.

CDR3 region: CSARNSGGVYEQYF. CDR3 DNA: TGCAGTGCCCGAAATAGCGGGGGGGTTTACGAGCAGTACTTC. J is TRBJ2-7 and V is TRBV20-1; TRBD2 aligns across 11 bases. Germline V gene lookup returns CDR1 DFQATT and CDR2 SNEGSKA (reference sequence). V gave up 6 bases and J gave up 4 bases; unmatched junction bases: 8. The CDR3 totals 14 residues.